The rows below give T cell receptor beta chains drawn from one sample of a study of CD8 T cells in ankylosing spondylitis. TCRdb used MiXCR to reprocess the 5' RACE reads, holding one entry per CDR3 protein. The profile shows about 310,000 distinct CDR3 sequences, roughly 20% of them singletons. Sequences were obtained from blood, either unsorted or a sorted T cell fraction (not recorded which). Receptors were obtained from a female donor with ankylosing spondylitis or in good health (not recorded which). CDR3s include the opening cysteine and the closing phenylalanine or tryptophan. Fields, in order: clone size, D gene, J gene, V gene, CDR3 DNA, CDR3 protein. A D gene is named only where the DNA matches it firmly. Part of the rows lack a size; the others show once, few, many or a class for expanded clones.

clone_size: NA
d_call: NA
j_call: TRBJ2-1
v_call: TRBV11-3
cdr3_nt: TGTGCCGGGTCGGGGGACACCCATGAGCAGTTCTTC
cdr3_aa: CAGSGDTHEQFF

clone_size: few
d_call: NA
j_call: TRBJ2-5
v_call: TRBV7-2
cdr3_nt: TGTGCCAGCAGCTTAAGGGGCCAGGGTGGAGAGACCCAGTACTTC
cdr3_aa: CASSLRGQGGETQYF

clone_size: NA
d_call: NA
j_call: TRBJ2-7
v_call: TRBV28
cdr3_nt: TGTGCCAGCAGTTTCCTCTCCCATCAGTACTTC
cdr3_aa: CASSFLSHQYF

clone_size: few
d_call: NA
j_call: TRBJ2-7
v_call: TRBV15
cdr3_nt: TGTGCCACCAGCAGAGATCAGGGGAGGCGGGTTTCCTACGAGCAGTACTTC
cdr3_aa: CATSRDQGRRVSYEQYF

clone_size: NA
d_call: TRBD1
j_call: TRBJ1-5
v_call: TRBV5-1
cdr3_nt: TGCGCCAGCAGCCAGGGACAGGGAGATCAGCCCCAGCATTTT
cdr3_aa: CASSQGQGDQPQHF

clone_size: NA
d_call: NA
j_call: TRBJ1-2
v_call: TRBV5-1
cdr3_nt: TGCGCCAGCAGCTTGGTTGGAGACAACTATGGCTACACCTTC
cdr3_aa: CASSLVGDNYGYTF

clone_size: NA
d_call: NA
j_call: TRBJ2-1
v_call: TRBV5-5
cdr3_nt: TGTGCCAGCAGCTTGCTGGTTAGCCGCTACAATGAGCAGTTCTTC
cdr3_aa: CASSLLVSRYNEQFF

clone_size: NA
d_call: NA
j_call: TRBJ2-7
v_call: TRBV7-2
cdr3_nt: TGTGCCAGCAGCTTAGGACGGGACCACCGCTACGAGCAGTACTTC
cdr3_aa: CASSLGRDHRYEQYF

clone_size: few
d_call: NA
j_call: TRBJ2-5
v_call: TRBV20-1
cdr3_nt: TGCAGTGCCCATCCCCGGCGGGTTCAAGAGACCCAGTACTTC
cdr3_aa: CSAHPRRVQETQYF

clone_size: many
d_call: NA
j_call: TRBJ2-7
v_call: TRBV10-3
cdr3_nt: TGTGCCATCAGCCCAGCTGTGTCTCTTCGCTCCTACGAGCAGTACTTC
cdr3_aa: CAISPAVSLRSYEQYF

clone_size: few
d_call: NA
j_call: TRBJ2-3
v_call: TRBV5-1
cdr3_nt: TGCGCCAGCAGCTTGGAACAGGGGGGGATAGATACGCAGTATTTT
cdr3_aa: CASSLEQGGIDTQYF

clone_size: NA
d_call: NA
j_call: TRBJ2-1
v_call: TRBV21-1
cdr3_nt: TGTGCCAGCAGCAAGGATGAGCAGTTCTTC
cdr3_aa: CASSKDEQFF

clone_size: many
d_call: NA
j_call: TRBJ2-1
v_call: TRBV29-1
cdr3_nt: TGCAGCGCCACCTCCTACAATGAGCAGTTCTTC
cdr3_aa: CSATSYNEQFF

clone_size: NA
d_call: NA
j_call: TRBJ2-3
v_call: TRBV12-3/TRBV12-4
cdr3_nt: TGTGCCAGCTTACGGGACATCCCAGATACGCAGTATTTT
cdr3_aa: CASLRDIPDTQYF

clone_size: many
d_call: NA
j_call: TRBJ2-7
v_call: TRBV6-1
cdr3_nt: TGTGCCAGCAGTCCCCGCTATAGCTCCTACGAGCAGTACTTC
cdr3_aa: CASSPRYSSYEQYF

clone_size: many
d_call: NA
j_call: TRBJ2-7
v_call: TRBV29-1
cdr3_nt: TGCAGCGTTGAAGATCGGGTTAGCGGCTCCTACGAGCAGTACTTC
cdr3_aa: CSVEDRVSGSYEQYF

clone_size: NA
d_call: TRBD1
j_call: TRBJ2-2
v_call: TRBV7-6
cdr3_nt: TGTGCCAGCAGTCCACAGGGGTTCCCCGGGGAGCTGTTTTTT
cdr3_aa: CASSPQGFPGELFF

clone_size: NA
d_call: TRBD1
j_call: TRBJ2-5
v_call: TRBV7-2
cdr3_nt: TGTGCCAGCAGCTTAGGGGTCCAGGGGGCGCCAGGGGAGACCCAGTACTTC
cdr3_aa: CASSLGVQGAPGETQYF

clone_size: NA
d_call: NA
j_call: TRBJ1-1
v_call: TRBV29-1
cdr3_nt: TGCAGCGCCGGGGGGTCTAGAGACACTGAAGCTTTCTTT
cdr3_aa: CSAGGSRDTEAFF

clone_size: NA
d_call: NA
j_call: TRBJ2-7
v_call: TRBV20-1
cdr3_nt: TGCAGTGCCACAGATCTCTACGAGCAGTACTTC
cdr3_aa: CSATDLYEQYF

clone_size: many
d_call: TRBD2
j_call: TRBJ2-1
v_call: TRBV24-1
cdr3_nt: TGTGCCACCAGTGATCGTCTGGCTAGCGGGAGCTCCTACAATGAGCAGTTCTTC
cdr3_aa: CATSDRLASGSSYNEQFF

clone_size: NA
d_call: NA
j_call: TRBJ2-3
v_call: TRBV20-1
cdr3_nt: TGCAGTGCTCCAGGGGAGGCCCCCACAGATACGCAGTATTTT
cdr3_aa: CSAPGEAPTDTQYF

clone_size: NA
d_call: NA
j_call: TRBJ2-5
v_call: TRBV1
cdr3_nt: TGCACCAGCAGCCAGGGGACCCAGTACTTC
cdr3_aa: CTSSQGTQYF

clone_size: NA
d_call: NA
j_call: TRBJ1-1
v_call: TRBV7-9
cdr3_nt: TGTGCCAGCAGGTACGACCTGATGAACACTGAAGCTTTCTTT
cdr3_aa: CASRYDLMNTEAFF

clone_size: many
d_call: NA
j_call: TRBJ2-1
v_call: TRBV12-3/TRBV12-4
cdr3_nt: TGTGCCAGCAGTTTACGGAGATGGAATGAGCAGTTCTTC
cdr3_aa: CASSLRRWNEQFF

clone_size: NA
d_call: NA
j_call: TRBJ1-2
v_call: TRBV29-1
cdr3_nt: TGCAGCGTTGAATTGGGGGATGGCTACACCTTC
cdr3_aa: CSVELGDGYTF

clone_size: NA
d_call: NA
j_call: TRBJ1-4
v_call: TRBV6-1
cdr3_nt: TGTGCCAGCAGTGATCCCAATGAAAAACTGTTTTTT
cdr3_aa: CASSDPNEKLFF